This TCR beta chain is from a study of shared clonotypes between healthy human individuals. Profiled with immunoSEQ multiplex PCR; TCRdb holds only in-frame clones, not every one. The sample comprises more than 850,000 clones, around 82% of which are singletons, and under 0.6% rests with the top ten. The CDR3 has 14 residues. The germline V and J ends were trimmed by 3 bases and 4 bases, with 13 bases remaining between them. Germline V gene sequence: CDR1 SGDLS, CDR2 YYNGEE. This clonotype originated in a man aged 18 to 29 in good health. Some clones in this sample may be carry-over from other donors' samples. Input material: memory CD4+ T cells from PBMCs. Subset given: CD45RA-negative fraction. This chain connects TRBV9 to TRBJ1-1, with D perhaps matching TRBD1 (6 bases). CDR3 loop: CASSGGGFLTEAFF. Written as DNA, the CDR3 is TGTGCCAGCAGCGGAGGGGGGTTCCTCACTGAAGCTTTCTTT. The full variable domain, with the rest looked up from reference TRBV9 and TRBJ1-1, is DSGVTQTPKHLITATGQRVTLRCSPRSGDLSVYWYQQSLDQGLQFLIQYYNGEERAKGNILERFSAQQFPDLHSELNLSSLELGDSALYFCASSGGGFLTEAFFGQGTRLTVV.